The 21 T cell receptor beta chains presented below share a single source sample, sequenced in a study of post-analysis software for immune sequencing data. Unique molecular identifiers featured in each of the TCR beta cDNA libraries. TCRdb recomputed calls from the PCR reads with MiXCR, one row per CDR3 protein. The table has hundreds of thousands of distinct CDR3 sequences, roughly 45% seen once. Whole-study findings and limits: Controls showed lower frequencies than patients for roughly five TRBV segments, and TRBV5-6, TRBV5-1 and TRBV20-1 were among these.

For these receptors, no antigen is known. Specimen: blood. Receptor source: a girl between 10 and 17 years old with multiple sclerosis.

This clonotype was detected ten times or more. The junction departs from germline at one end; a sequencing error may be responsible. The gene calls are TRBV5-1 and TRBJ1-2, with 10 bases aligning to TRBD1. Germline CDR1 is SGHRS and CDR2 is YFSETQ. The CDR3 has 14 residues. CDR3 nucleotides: TGTGCCAGCAGCCTGGGGGACAGGGGATATGGCTACACCTTC. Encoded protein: CASSLGDRGYGYTF.

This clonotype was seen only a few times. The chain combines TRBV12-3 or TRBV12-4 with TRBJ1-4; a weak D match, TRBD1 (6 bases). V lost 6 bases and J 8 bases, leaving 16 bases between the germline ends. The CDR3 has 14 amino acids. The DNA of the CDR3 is TGTGCCAGCAGGGCTTCAGGGGCTGGGGAAAAACTGTTTTTT. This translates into CASRASGAGEKLFF.

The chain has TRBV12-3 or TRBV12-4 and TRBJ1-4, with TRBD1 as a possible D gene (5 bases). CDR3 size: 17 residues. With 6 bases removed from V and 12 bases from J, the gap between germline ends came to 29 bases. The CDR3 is CASSPPRLDGLLGELFF. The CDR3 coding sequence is TGTGCCAGCAGCCCCCCTCGACTTGATGGCCTCCTGGGGGAACTGTTTTTT.

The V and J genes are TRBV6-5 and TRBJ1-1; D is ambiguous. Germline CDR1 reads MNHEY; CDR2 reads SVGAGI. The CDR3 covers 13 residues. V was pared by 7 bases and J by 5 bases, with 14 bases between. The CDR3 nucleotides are TGTGCCAGCAAATCCCTTGTGGGGACTGAAGCTTTCTTT. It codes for CASKSLVGTEAFF.

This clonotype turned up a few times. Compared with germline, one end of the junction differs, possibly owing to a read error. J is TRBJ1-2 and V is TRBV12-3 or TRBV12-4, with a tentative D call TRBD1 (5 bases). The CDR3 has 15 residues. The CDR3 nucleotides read TGCGCCAGCAGTTTCACAGGCAGGAGTAACTATGGCTACACCTTC. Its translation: CASSFTGRSNYGYTF.

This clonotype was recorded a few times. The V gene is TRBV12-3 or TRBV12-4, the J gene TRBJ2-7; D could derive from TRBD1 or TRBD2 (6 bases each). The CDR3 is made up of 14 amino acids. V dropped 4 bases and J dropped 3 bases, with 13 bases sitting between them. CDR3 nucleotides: TGTGCCAGCAGTTCTGGGGGGCGAAGCTACGAGCAGTACTTC. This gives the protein CASSSGGRSYEQYF.

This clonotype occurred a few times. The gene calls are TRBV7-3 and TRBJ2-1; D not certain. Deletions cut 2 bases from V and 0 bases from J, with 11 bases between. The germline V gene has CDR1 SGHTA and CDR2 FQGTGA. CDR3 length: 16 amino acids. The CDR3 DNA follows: TGTGCCAGCAGCTTAGACCCAAGGAGCTCCTACAATGAGCAGTTCTTC. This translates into CASSLDPRSSYNEQFF.

CDR3 residues: CASTPQNTEAFF. The CDR3 region has the DNA TGTGCCAGCACCCCGCAGAACACTGAAGCTTTCTTT. The rearrangement links TRBV9 to TRBJ1-1; D is unresolved. From germline, CDR1 is SGDLS and CDR2 YYNGEE. This CDR3 comprises 12 residues. V was shortened by 6 bases and J by 1 base, with 7 bases between the two germline ends. The full variable domain, in which reference TRBV9 and TRBJ1-1 provide the parts outside the CDR3, is DSGVTQTPKHLITATGQRVTLRCSPRSGDLSVYWYQQSLDQGLQFLIQYYNGEERAKGNILERFSAQQFPDLHSELNLSSLELGDSALYFCASTPQNTEAFFGQGTRLTVV.

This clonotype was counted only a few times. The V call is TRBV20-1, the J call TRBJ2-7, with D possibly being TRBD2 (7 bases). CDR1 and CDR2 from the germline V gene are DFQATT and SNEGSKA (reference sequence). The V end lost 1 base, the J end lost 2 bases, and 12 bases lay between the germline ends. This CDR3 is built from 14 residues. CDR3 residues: CSARGKGGAYEQYF. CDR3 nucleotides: TGCAGTGCTAGAGGGAAGGGGGGGGCCTACGAGCAGTACTTC.

CDR3 coding DNA: TGTGCCAGCAGCGGTGACAGTTCCGAGCAGTACTTC. Translating it yields CASSGDSSEQYF. The rearrangement joins TRBV11-2 to TRBJ2-7, with a possible D match to TRBD1 (5 bases). Deletions cut 5 bases from V and 6 bases from J, with 11 bases between. CDR1 is SGHAT, CDR2 FQNNGV, per germline. The CDR3 covers 12 residues.

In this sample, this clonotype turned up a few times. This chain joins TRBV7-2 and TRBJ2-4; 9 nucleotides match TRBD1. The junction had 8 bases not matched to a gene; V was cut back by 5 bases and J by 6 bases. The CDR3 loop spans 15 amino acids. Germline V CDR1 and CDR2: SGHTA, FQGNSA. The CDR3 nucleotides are TGTGCCAGCAGCCCGACAGGGGGGGTGGGAAACATTCAGTACTTC. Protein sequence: CASSPTGGVGNIQYF. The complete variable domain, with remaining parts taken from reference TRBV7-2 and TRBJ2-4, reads GAGVSQSPSNKVTEKGKDVELRCDPISGHTALYWYRQSLGQGLEFLIYFQGNSAPDKSGLPSDRFSAERTGGSVSTLTIQRTQQEDSAVYLCASSPTGGVGNIQYFGAGTRLSVL.

CDR3: CASSYFSRGETQYF. The DNA for the CDR3 is TGTGCCAGCAGTTACTTCAGTCGGGGGGAGACCCAGTACTTC. The chain is built from TRBV6-5 and TRBJ2-5; D possibly corresponds to TRBD2 (6 bases). Trimming took off 1 base at V and 5 bases at J, with 11 bases between the two ends. The CDR3 length is 14 residues. Germline V lookup: CDR1 MNHEY, CDR2 SVGAGI.

This CDR3 reads CASSLTGKNTEAFF. For the CDR3, the DNA is TGTGCCAGCAGTTTGACAGGGAAGAACACTGAAGCTTTCTTT. The genes are TRBV28 and TRBJ1-1, with TRBD1 matching 7 bases. The CDR3 contains 14 residues. Germline trimming cut 3 bases from V and 1 base from J; bases unmatched to any gene: 2. CDR1 and CDR2 (germline): MDHEN, SYDVKM. Supplemented by reference TRBV28 and TRBJ1-1, the full variable domain reads DVKVTQSSRYLVKRTGEKVFLECVQDMDHENMFWYRQDPGLGLRLIYFSYDVKMKEKGDIPEGYSVSREKKERFSLILESASTNQTSMYLCASSLTGKNTEAFFGQGTRLTVV.

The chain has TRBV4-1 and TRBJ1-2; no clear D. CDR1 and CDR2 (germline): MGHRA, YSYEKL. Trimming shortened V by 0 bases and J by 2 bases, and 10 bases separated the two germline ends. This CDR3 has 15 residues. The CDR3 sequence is CASSQERNRNYGYTF. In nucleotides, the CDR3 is TGCGCCAGCAGCCAAGAGCGCAACAGAAACTATGGCTACACCTTC.

The CDR3: CSVEVQGGEYF. The DNA of the CDR3 is TGCAGCGTTGAAGTACAAGGTGGGGAGTACTTC. The V call is TRBV29-1, the J call TRBJ2-5; D gene ambiguous. CDR3 length: 11 residues. The germline CDR1 and CDR2 sequences are SQVTM and ANQGSEA. Trimming left V 1 base short and J 12 bases short, with 12 bases between.

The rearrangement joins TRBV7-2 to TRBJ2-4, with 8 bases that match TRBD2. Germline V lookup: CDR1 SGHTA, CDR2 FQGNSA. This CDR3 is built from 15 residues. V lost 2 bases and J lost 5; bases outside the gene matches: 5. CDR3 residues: CASSLYGGLENIQYF. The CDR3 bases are TGTGCCAGCAGCTTATATGGGGGACTAGAAAACATTCAGTACTTC.

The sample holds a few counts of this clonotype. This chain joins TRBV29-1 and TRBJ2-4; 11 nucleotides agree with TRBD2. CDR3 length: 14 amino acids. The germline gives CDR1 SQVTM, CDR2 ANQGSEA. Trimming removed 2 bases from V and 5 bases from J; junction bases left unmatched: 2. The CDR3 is CSVEWTSGQNIQYF. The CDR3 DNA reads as TGCAGCGTTGAATGGACTAGCGGGCAAAACATTCAGTACTTC.

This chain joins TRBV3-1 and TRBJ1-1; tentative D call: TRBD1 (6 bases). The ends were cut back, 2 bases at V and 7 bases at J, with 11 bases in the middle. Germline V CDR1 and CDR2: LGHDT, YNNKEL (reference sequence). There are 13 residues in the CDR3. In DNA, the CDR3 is TGTGCCAGCAGCCAACAGAGAGGGGGTGAAGCTTTCTTT. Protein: CASSQQRGGEAFF.

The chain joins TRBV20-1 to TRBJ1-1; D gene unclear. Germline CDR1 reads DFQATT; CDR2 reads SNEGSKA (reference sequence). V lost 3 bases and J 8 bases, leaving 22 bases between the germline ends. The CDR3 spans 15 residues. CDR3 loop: CSASSEQEGHSEAFF. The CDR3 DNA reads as TGCAGTGCTAGCAGTGAGCAGGAAGGGCATTCGGAAGCTTTCTTT.

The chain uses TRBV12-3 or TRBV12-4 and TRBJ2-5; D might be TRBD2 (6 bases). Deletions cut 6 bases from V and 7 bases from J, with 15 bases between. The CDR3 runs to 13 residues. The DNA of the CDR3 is TGTGCCAGCAGCGTGGACTATTCGGTGACCCAGTACTTC. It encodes CASSVDYSVTQYF.

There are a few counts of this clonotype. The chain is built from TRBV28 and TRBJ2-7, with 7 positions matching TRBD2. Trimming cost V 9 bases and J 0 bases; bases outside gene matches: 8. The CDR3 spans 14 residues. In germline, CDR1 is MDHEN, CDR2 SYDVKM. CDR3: CASIGASGSYEQYF. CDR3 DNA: TGTGCCAGTATAGGGGCTAGCGGCTCCTACGAGCAGTACTTC.